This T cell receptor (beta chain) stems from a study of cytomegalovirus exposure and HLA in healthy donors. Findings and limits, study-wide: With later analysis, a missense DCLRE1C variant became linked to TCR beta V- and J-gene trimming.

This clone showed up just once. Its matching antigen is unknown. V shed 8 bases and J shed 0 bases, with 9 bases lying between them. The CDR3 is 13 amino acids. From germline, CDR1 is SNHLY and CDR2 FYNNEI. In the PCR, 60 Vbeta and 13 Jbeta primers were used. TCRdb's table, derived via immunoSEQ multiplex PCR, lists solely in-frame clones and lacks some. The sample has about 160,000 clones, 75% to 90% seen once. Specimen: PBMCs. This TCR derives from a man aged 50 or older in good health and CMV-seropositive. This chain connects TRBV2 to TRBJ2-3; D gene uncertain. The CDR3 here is CASGDASTDTQYF. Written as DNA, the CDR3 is TGTGCCAGCGGAGATGCGAGCACAGATACGCAGTATTTT.